Listed below are T cell receptor beta chains from one sample, sequenced in a study of chemoradiotherapy in HPV16-positive cancers. TCRdb's table, derived via immunoSEQ multiplex PCR, lists solely in-frame clones and lacks some. The sample has 20,000 to 25,000 clones, 92% seen once. Sequencing used blood, obtained from a patient who underwent chemoradiotherapy. These receptors were obtained from a human donor with HPV-associated anogenital cancer. The CDR3 runs from the conserved cysteine through the conserved F or W. D genes are given only for firm matches. Clone size appears in some rows only: once, few, many, or a class for an expanded clone.

j_call,v_call,clone_size,d_call,cdr3_nt,cdr3_aa
TRBJ2-1,TRBV7-3,.,.,TGTGCCAGCAGCCCACGTCCGGCTAGCGACACCACTGCCTACAATGAGCAGTTCTTC,CASSPRPASDTTAYNEQFF
TRBJ1-5,TRBV4-1,.,TRBD1,TGCGCCAGCAGCCAAAGGATGACAGGGGTAGGAAATCAGCCCCAGCATTTT,CASSQRMTGVGNQPQHF
TRBJ2-1,TRBV20-1,.,.,TGCAGTGCTAGCGTGGAGTTCTTC,CSASVEFF
TRBJ2-7,TRBV19,.,.,TGTGCCAGTAGTATAGACGGGCTTTACGGCACCTACGAGCAGTACTTC,CASSIDGLYGTYEQYF
TRBJ2-7,TRBV6-5,.,.,TGTGCCAGCAGCCTAGGAAGGGGGTACGAGCAGTACTTC,CASSLGRGYEQYF
TRBJ2-1,TRBV9,few,.,TGTGCCAGCAGCGTAGGACTGACCCCGGGTCATGAGCAGTTCTTC,CASSVGLTPGHEQFF
TRBJ2-7,TRBV5-1,few,.,TGCGCCAGCAGTGACGGACTACCGACCGAGCAGTACTTC,CASSDGLPTEQYF
TRBJ1-3,TRBV18,few,.,TGTGCCAGCTCACCTGGGGGAAACACCATATATTTT,CASSPGGNTIYF
TRBJ2-2,TRBV28,once,TRBD2,TGTGCCAGCAGTCGTATGAGACTAGCGGGAGTATTCGGGGAGCTGTTTTTT,CASSRMRLAGVFGELFF
TRBJ1-3,TRBV6-5,.,.,TGTGCCAGCAGTGCCGTAGCCTCTGGAAACACCATATATTTT,CASSAVASGNTIYF
TRBJ1-5,TRBV7-9,few,.,TGTGCCAGCAGCTTAAGCGGGGTTGGCAATCAGCCCCAGCATTTT,CASSLSGVGNQPQHF
TRBJ2-5,TRBV2,.,.,TGTGCCAGCAGCCCCGGGGCCTACCAAGAGACCCAGTACTTC,CASSPGAYQETQYF
TRBJ2-5,TRBV11-1,.,.,TGTGCCAGCAGCTTCGCGGCAGGGATACAAGAGACCCAGTACTTC,CASSFAAGIQETQYF
TRBJ2-5,TRBV6-5,.,.,TGTGCCAGCAGTCTCCTTGGAGGCGAGACCCAGTACTTC,CASSLLGGETQYF
TRBJ2-1,TRBV5-1,.,.,TGCGCCACCAGAGGACGAGCTGGGTACAATGAGCAGTTCTTC,CATRGRAGYNEQFF
TRBJ2-5,TRBV5-1,.,.,TGCGCCAGCAGAGTCAACCCGGGTGGGTGGGAGACCCAGTACTTC,CASRVNPGGWETQYF
TRBJ1-2,TRBV6-5,.,.,TGTGCCAGCAGCCCCGCAGGCCGCTCTAACTATGGCTACACCTTC,CASSPAGRSNYGYTF
TRBJ1-5,TRBV28,.,TRBD1,TGTGCCAGCAGACAGGGGGCATTCCCATATCAGCCCCAGCATTTT,CASRQGAFPYQPQHF
TRBJ2-3,TRBV4-3,.,.,TGCGCCAGCAGCCAAAACCTCAGGGTGGGCGCAGATACGCAGTATTTT,CASSQNLRVGADTQYF
TRBJ2-1,TRBV6-1,once,.,TGTGCCAGCAGTGAAGCAAATCTCGGAAGGGTCTATGAGCAGTTCTTC,CASSEANLGRVYEQFF
TRBJ2-6,TRBV9,.,.,TGTGCCAGCAGCAACTCTGGGGCCAACGTCCTGACTTTC,CASSNSGANVLTF
TRBJ1-5,TRBV18,once,TRBD1,TGTGCCAGCTCACCAAACACAGGGGTCGGCAATCAGCCCCAGCATTTT,CASSPNTGVGNQPQHF
TRBJ2-1,TRBV4-2,.,.,TGTGCCAGCAGCCAAGCCCTCGGAGACAGGATTTACAATGAGCAGTTCTTC,CASSQALGDRIYNEQFF
TRBJ2-2,TRBV5-6,.,.,TGTGCCAGCAGCGAGACAGGGACTATGAACACCGGGGAGCTGTTTTTT,CASSETGTMNTGELFF
TRBJ1-1,TRBV7-9,.,.,TGTGCCAGCAGCTCAGGCTTGGGGGCTTTCTTT,CASSSGLGAFF
TRBJ2-3,TRBV15,.,.,TGTGCCACCAGCAGCAATCCGGCGGGGGCGCGCACAGATACGCAGTATTTT,CATSSNPAGARTDTQYF
TRBJ1-5,TRBV5-5,.,.,TGTGCCAGCAGCGAGACAGGCACCAAAACCAATCAGCCCCAGCATTTT,CASSETGTKTNQPQHF
TRBJ1-4,TRBV7-2,.,TRBD1,TGTGCCAGCAGCCCCCGACAGGGGTTAAAACTGTTTTTT,CASSPRQGLKLFF